This is a list of T cell receptor beta chains from one sample in a study of shared clonotypes between healthy human individuals. Generated by immunoSEQ multiplex PCR, the TCRdb table keeps only in-frame clones and is missing some. This sample yields some 2.1 million clones, of which about 95% are seen a single time; about 1.1% belongs to the top ten. Sequences were obtained from naive CD8+ T cells sorted from blood. The receptors were sampled from a man in his late teens or twenties in good health. Each CDR3 is given with its conserved first and last residue. The D gene is left open where the match is weak. Not every row has a clone size; where given, it reads once, few, many or a size class.

cdr3_aa cdr3_nt v_call d_call j_call clone_size
CASRQGALVNYGYTF TGTGCCAGCCGACAGGGGGCATTAGTTAACTATGGCTACACCTTC TRBV2 TRBD1 TRBJ1-2 .
CASSEYPATLGYEQYF TGTGCCAGCAGTGAATACCCCGCTACATTGGGCTACGAGCAGTACTTC TRBV6-1 . TRBJ2-7 .
CASSFGTGSGNTIYF TGTGCCAGCAGTTTCGGGACAGGGTCTGGAAACACCATATATTTT TRBV27 TRBD1 TRBJ1-3 .
CASSQEDGPGQPSTDTQYF TGCGCCAGCAGCCAAGAAGATGGACCGGGACAGCCATCCACAGATACGCAGTATTTT TRBV4-1 TRBD1 TRBJ2-3 .
CASSTPRDSYEQYF TGTGCCAGTAGTACCCCTCGGGACAGCTACGAGCAGTACTTC TRBV19 TRBD1 TRBJ2-7 .
CASSQDRRTGELFF TGCGCCAGCAGCCAAGATCGCCGAACCGGGGAGCTGTTTTTT TRBV4-1 . TRBJ2-2 .
CASSIWPSGRFTGELFF TGTGCCAGTAGTATATGGCCTAGCGGGAGGTTTACCGGGGAGCTGTTTTTT TRBV19 TRBD2 TRBJ2-2 once
CASSDLGREQYF TGTGCCAGCAGCGATCTCGGGCGCGAGCAGTACTTC TRBV7-9 . TRBJ2-7 .
CASQGTDTQYF TGTGCCAGCCAGGGTACAGATACGCAGTATTTT TRBV7-9 . TRBJ2-3 .
CASSAPPALEQYF TGTGCCAGCAGTGCGCCCCCAGCGCTCGAGCAGTACTTC TRBV2 . TRBJ2-7 .
CASSLLSGTSNEQYF TGTGCCAGCAGCTTGTTAAGCGGGACCAGCAACGAGCAGTACTTC TRBV11-2 TRBD2 TRBJ2-7 .
CASSQGRGGAYEQYF TGTGCCAGCAGCCAGGGTCGGGGAGGGGCCTACGAGCAGTACTTC TRBV14 TRBD2 TRBJ2-7 .
CASSQRTGVTEAFF TGCGCCAGCAGCCAAAGGACAGGAGTCACTGAAGCTTTCTTT TRBV4-1 TRBD1 TRBJ1-1 .
CASSSPGEETQYF TGTGCCAGCAGCTCCCCCGGGGAAGAGACCCAGTACTTC TRBV5-4 . TRBJ2-5 .
CASSSDRGPAYEQYF TGCGCCAGCAGCTCGGACAGGGGGCCAGCCTACGAGCAGTACTTC TRBV5-1 TRBD1 TRBJ2-7 .
CASSVRQMYEQYF TGTGCCAGCAGTGTACGACAGATGTACGAGCAGTACTTC TRBV6-1 . TRBJ2-7 .
CASSLVGQGGETQYF TGTGCCAGCAGCTTAGTGGGACAGGGTGGAGAGACCCAGTACTTC TRBV7-9 TRBD1 TRBJ2-5 .
CASRDGPEYGYTF TGTGCCAGCCGGGATGGGCCAGAATATGGCTACACCTTC TRBV6-1 . TRBJ1-2 .
CASSSGLASFQETQYF TGTGCCAGCAGCTCGGGACTAGCGAGCTTCCAAGAGACCCAGTACTTC TRBV7-9 TRBD2 TRBJ2-5 .
CASSFREGETQYF TGTGCCAGCAGCTTCAGGGAGGGAGAGACCCAGTACTTC TRBV13 TRBD2 TRBJ2-5 .
CATGVLEQYF TGTGCCACCGGGGTGCTCGAGCAGTACTTC TRBV6-5 . TRBJ2-7 .
CASSLLGQRSYEQYF TGTGCCAGCAGTTTACTGGGACAGCGATCCTACGAGCAGTACTTC TRBV28 TRBD1 TRBJ2-7 .
CASGSPQRGKQEPYNEQFF TGTGCCAGCGGCTCTCCCCAGCGGGGGAAACAAGAACCCTACAATGAGCAGTTCTTC TRBV7-9 TRBD2 TRBJ2-1 .
CAWRDRNTEAFF TGTGCCTGGCGGGATCGGAACACTGAAGCTTTCTTT TRBV30 . TRBJ1-1 once
CASSPSSSGGRRDTDTQYF TGTGCCAGTAGTCCTTCGAGTAGCGGGGGAAGGCGTGACACAGATACGCAGTATTTT TRBV19 TRBD2 TRBJ2-3 .
CASSPRQGHSTDTQYF TGTGCCAGCAGCCCCAGACAGGGGCATAGCACAGATACGCAGTATTTT TRBV7-9 TRBD1 TRBJ2-3 .
CASSLGPGWLETQYF TGTGCCAGCAGCTTAGGGCCTGGATGGTTGGAGACCCAGTACTTC TRBV7-9 . TRBJ2-5 .
CASSLGQSSHTEAFF TGCGCCAGCAGCTTGGGACAGAGCTCCCACACTGAAGCTTTCTTT TRBV5-1 . TRBJ1-1 .
CSVVATGGGGDTQYF TGCAGCGTCGTAGCCACAGGGGGCGGAGGGGATACGCAGTATTTT TRBV29-1 TRBD1 TRBJ2-3 .
CASSSPGDTDTQYF TGTGCCAGCAGCTCCCCGGGGGACACAGATACGCAGTATTTT TRBV13 . TRBJ2-3 .
CASSYSTDKEQYF TGTGCCAGCAGTTACTCGACAGATAAGGAGCAGTACTTC TRBV6-5 . TRBJ2-7 .
CASSNLPSTNEKLFF TGTGCCAGCAGTAACCTTCCCTCAACTAATGAAAAACTGTTTTTT TRBV27 . TRBJ1-4 .
CASSLGETSISNEQFF TGTGCCAGCAGCTTGGGTGAGACTAGTATTAGTAATGAGCAGTTCTTC TRBV5-4 . TRBJ2-1 .
CASSLAPGVMNTEAFF TGTGCCAGCAGCTTGGCCCCGGGGGTAATGAACACTGAAGCTTTCTTT TRBV5-6 . TRBJ1-1 .
CASSYSTASTGELFF TGTGCCAGCAGTTACTCGACAGCCAGCACCGGGGAGCTGTTTTTT TRBV6-5 . TRBJ2-2 .
CASSVEGRGPGELFF TGTGCCAGCAGCGTAGAGGGTCGGGGTCCCGGGGAGCTGTTTTTT TRBV9 . TRBJ2-2 .
CASCPPRGAPGANVLTF TGTGCCAGCTGTCCCCCCCGGGGGGCCCCTGGGGCCAACGTCCTGACTTTC TRBV27 . TRBJ2-6 .
CASSSGTEDTEAFF TGTGCCAGTAGTTCGGGGACAGAGGACACTGAAGCTTTCTTT TRBV19 TRBD1 TRBJ1-1 .
CASSLERRGLIDEQYF TGTGCCAGCAGCTTAGAGAGAAGAGGACTGATAGACGAGCAGTACTTC TRBV13 . TRBJ2-7 .
CASSDPSGSGVEQYF TGTGCCAGCAGTGACCCTAGCGGGAGTGGGGTCGAGCAGTACTTC TRBV6-1 TRBD2 TRBJ2-7 once
CASSQVGFETQYF TGCGCCAGCAGCCAAGTTGGCTTCGAGACCCAGTACTTC TRBV4-1 . TRBJ2-5 .
CASRPQVLAKNIQYF TGTGCCAGCAGACCCCAGGTCCTAGCCAAAAACATTCAGTACTTC TRBV5-6 . TRBJ2-4 .
CASSLTEATEAFF TGTGCCAGCAGCTTGACAGAGGCCACTGAAGCTTTCTTT TRBV5-5 . TRBJ1-1 .